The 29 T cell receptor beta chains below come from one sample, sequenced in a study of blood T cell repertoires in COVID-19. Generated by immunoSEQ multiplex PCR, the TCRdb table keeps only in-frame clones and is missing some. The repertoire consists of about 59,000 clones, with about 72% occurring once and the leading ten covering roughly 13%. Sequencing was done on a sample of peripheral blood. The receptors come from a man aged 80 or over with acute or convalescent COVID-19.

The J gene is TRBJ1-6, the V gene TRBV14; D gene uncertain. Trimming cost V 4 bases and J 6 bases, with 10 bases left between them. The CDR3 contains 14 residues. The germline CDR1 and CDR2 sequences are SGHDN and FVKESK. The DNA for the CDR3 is TGTGCCAGCAGCCTACTCGAGAGTAATTCACCCCTCCACTTT. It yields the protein CASSLLESNSPLHF.

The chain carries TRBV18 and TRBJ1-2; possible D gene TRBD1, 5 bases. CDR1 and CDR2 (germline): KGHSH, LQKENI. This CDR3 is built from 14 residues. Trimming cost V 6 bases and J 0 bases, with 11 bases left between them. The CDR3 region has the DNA TGTGCCAGCTCTTTGGGGCCAGCTAACTATGGCTACACCTTC. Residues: CASSLGPANYGYTF.

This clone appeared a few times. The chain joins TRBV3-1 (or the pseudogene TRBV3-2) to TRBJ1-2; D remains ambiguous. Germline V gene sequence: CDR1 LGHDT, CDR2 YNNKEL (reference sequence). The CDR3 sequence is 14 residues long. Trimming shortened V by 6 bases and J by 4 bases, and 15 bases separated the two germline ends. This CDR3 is CASRSSGELYGYTF. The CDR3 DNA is TGTGCCAGCAGGTCATCCGGGGAGCTCTATGGCTACACCTTC.

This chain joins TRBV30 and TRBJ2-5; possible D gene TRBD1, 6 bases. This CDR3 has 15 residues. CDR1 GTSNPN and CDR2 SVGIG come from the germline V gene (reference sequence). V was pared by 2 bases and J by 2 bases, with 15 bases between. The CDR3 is CAWSTDRPIQETQYF. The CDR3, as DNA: TGTGCCTGGAGTACGGACAGACCTATACAAGAGACCCAGTACTTC.

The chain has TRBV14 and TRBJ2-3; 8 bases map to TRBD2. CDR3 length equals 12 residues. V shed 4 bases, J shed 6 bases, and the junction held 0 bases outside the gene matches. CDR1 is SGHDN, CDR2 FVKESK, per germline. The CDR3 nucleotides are TGTGCCAGCAGCCCGGGGGGGGATACGCAGTATTTT. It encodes CASSPGGDTQYF.

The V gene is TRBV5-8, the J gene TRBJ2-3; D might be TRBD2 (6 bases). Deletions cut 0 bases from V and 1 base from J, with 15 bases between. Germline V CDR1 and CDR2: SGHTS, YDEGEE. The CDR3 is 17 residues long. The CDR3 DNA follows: TGTGCCAGCAGCTTGGTGGGCGGTGGCGGGGGCACAGATACGCAGTATTTT. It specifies CASSLVGGGGGTDTQYF. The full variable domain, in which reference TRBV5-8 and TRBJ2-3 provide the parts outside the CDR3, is EAGVTQSPTHLIKTRGQQATLRCSPISGHTSVYWYQQALGLGLQFLLWYDEGEERNRGNFPPRFSGRQFPNYSSELNVNALELEDSALYLCASSLVGGGGGTDTQYFGPGTRLTVL.

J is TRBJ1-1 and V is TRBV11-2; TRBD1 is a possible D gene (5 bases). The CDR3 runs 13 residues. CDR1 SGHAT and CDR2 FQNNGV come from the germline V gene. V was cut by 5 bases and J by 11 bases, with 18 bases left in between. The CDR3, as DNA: TGTGCCAGCAGCCCCAGCCCGGACATATGGGCTTTCTTT. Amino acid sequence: CASSPSPDIWAFF.

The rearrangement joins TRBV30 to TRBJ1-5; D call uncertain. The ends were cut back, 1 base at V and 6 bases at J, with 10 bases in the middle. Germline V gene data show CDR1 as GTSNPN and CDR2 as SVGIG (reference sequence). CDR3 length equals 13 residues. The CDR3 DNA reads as TGTGCCTGGAGTGGGGCGGGTGGTCAGCCCCAGCATTTT. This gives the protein CAWSGAGGQPQHF.

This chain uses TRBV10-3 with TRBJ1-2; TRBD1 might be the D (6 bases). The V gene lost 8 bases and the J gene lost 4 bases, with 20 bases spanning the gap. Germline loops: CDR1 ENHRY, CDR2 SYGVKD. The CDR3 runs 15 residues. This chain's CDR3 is CAILPSGGRGYGYTF. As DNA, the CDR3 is TGTGCCATCCTCCCCTCAGGCGGCAGGGGCTATGGCTACACCTTC.

The CDR3 protein is CASSEVSGDTGELFF. CDR3 nucleotides: TGTGCCAGCAGTGAAGTGAGCGGGGACACCGGGGAGCTGTTTTTT. The chain uses TRBV2 and TRBJ2-2, with TRBD2 identical over 7 bases. V was clipped by 1 base and J by 3 bases; unmatched bases: 2. The CDR3 has 15 residues. Germline V CDR1 and CDR2: SNHLY, FYNNEI. Together with reference TRBV2 and TRBJ2-2, the CDR3 gives the full variable domain: EPEVTQTPSHQVTQMGQEVILRCVPISNHLYFYWYRQILGQKVEFLVSFYNNEISEKSEIFDDQFSVERPDGSNFTLKIRSTKLEDSAMYFCASSEVSGDTGELFFGEGSRLTVL.

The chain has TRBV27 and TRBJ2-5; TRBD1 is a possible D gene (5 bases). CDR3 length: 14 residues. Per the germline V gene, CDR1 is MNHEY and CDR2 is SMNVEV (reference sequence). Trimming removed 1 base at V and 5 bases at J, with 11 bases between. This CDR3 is CASSLWVTAETQYF. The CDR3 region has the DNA TGTGCCAGCAGTTTATGGGTGACAGCTGAGACCCAGTACTTC.

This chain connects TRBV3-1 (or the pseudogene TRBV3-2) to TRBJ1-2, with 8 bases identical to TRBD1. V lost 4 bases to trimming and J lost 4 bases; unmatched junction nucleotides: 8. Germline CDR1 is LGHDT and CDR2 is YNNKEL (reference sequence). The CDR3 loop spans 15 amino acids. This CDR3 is CASSPRGQGSYGYTF. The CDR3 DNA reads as TGTGCCAGCAGCCCCAGAGGACAGGGTAGCTATGGCTACACCTTC.

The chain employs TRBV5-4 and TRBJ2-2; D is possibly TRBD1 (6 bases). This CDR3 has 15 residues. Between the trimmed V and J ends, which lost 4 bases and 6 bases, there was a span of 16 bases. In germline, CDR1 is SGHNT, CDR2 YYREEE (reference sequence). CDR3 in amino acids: CASSGDKEKAGELFF. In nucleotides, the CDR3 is TGTGCCAGCAGCGGGGACAAAGAAAAGGCCGGGGAGCTGTTTTTT. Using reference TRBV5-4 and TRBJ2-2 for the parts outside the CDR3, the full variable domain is ETGVTQSPTHLIKTRGQQVTLRCSSQSGHNTVSWYQQALGQGPQFIFQYYREEENGRGNFPPRFSGLQFPNYSSELNVNALELDDSALYLCASSGDKEKAGELFFGEGSRLTVL.

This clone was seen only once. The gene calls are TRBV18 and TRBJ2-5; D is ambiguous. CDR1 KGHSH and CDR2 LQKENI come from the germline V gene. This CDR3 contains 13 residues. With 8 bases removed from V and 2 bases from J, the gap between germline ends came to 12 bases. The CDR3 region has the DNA TGTGCCAGCACGCGAACGCCGCAAGAGACCCAGTACTTC. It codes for CASTRTPQETQYF.

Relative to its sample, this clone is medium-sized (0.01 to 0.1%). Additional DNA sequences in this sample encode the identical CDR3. As DNA, the CDR3 is TGTGCCAGCAGCCCAAGGGGTAACACCATATATTTT. Translation: CASSPRGNTIYF. The chain combines TRBV9 with TRBJ1-3; TRBD1 might be the D (5 bases). Germline V CDR1 and CDR2: SGDLS, YYNGEE. This CDR3 spans 12 amino acids. V was shortened by 4 bases and J by 7 bases, with 9 bases between the two germline ends. The variable domain in full, with the rest retrieved from reference TRBV9 and TRBJ1-3, is DSGVTQTPKHLITATGQRVTLRCSPRSGDLSVYWYQQSLDQGLQFLIQYYNGEERAKGNILERFSAQQFPDLHSELNLSSLELGDSALYFCASSPRGNTIYFGEGSWLTVV.

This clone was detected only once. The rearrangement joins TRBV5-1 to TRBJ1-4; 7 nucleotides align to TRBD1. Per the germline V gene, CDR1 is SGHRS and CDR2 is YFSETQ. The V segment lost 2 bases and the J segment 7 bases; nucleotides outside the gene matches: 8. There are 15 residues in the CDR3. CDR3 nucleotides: TGCGCCAGCAGCTTAACGGGGGCAGGGGGTGAAAAACTGTTTTTT. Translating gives CASSLTGAGGEKLFF.

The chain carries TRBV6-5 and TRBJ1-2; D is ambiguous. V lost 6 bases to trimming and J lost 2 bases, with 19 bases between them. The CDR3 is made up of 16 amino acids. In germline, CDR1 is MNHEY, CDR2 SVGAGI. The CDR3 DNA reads TGTGCCAGCAGCTACATTGGCGGCGAGGCGAACTATGGCTACACCTTC. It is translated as CASSYIGGEANYGYTF.

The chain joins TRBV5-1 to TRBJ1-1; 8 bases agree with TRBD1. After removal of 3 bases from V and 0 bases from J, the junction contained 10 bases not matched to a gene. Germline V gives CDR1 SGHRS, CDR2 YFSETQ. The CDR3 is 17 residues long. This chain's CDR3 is CASSYGTGLIMNTEAFF. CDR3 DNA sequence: TGCGCCAGCAGCTATGGGACAGGCCTCATTATGAACACTGAAGCTTTCTTT.

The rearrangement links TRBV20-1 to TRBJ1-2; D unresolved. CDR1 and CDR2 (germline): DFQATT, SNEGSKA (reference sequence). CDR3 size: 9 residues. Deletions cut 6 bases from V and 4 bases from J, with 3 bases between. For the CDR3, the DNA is TGCAGTGCCAGCTATGGCTACACCTTC. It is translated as CSASYGYTF.

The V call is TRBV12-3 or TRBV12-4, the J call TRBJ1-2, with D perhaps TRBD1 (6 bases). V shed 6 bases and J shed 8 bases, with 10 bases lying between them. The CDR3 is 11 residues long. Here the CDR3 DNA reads TGTGCCAGCAGCTACCAGGGGGGCTACACCTTC. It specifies CASSYQGGYTF.

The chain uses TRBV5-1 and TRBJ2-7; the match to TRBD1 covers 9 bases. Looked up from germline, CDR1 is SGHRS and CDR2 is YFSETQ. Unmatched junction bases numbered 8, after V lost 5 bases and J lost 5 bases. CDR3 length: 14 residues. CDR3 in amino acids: CASRNSGQGHEQYF. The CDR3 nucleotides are TGCGCCAGCAGAAACTCGGGACAGGGCCACGAGCAGTACTTC.

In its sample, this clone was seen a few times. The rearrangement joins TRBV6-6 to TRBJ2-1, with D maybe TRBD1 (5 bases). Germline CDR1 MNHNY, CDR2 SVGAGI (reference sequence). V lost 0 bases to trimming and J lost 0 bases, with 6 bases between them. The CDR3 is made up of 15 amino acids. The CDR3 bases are TGTGCCAGCAGTTACTCAGGGGACTCCTACAATGAGCAGTTCTTC. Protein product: CASSYSGDSYNEQFF.

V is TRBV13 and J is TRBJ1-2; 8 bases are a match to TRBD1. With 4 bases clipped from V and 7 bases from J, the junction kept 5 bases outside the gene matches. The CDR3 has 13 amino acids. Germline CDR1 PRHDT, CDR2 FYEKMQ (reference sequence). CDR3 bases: TGTGCCAGCAGCTCCAGGGGGCTTAGTGGCTACACCTTC. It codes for CASSSRGLSGYTF.

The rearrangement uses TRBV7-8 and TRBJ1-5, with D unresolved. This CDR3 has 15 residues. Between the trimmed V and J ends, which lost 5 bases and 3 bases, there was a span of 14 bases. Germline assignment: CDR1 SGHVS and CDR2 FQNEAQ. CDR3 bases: TGTGCCAGCAGCCCCTCCGGGGTTCCCAATCAGCCCCAGCATTTT. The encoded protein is CASSPSGVPNQPQHF.

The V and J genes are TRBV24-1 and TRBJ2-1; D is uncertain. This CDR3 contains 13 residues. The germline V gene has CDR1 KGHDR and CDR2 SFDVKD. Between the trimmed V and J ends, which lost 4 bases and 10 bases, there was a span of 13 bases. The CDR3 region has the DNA TGTGCCACCAGTGAGGGTTCGCCTAGGGAGCAGTTCTTC. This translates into CATSEGSPREQFF.

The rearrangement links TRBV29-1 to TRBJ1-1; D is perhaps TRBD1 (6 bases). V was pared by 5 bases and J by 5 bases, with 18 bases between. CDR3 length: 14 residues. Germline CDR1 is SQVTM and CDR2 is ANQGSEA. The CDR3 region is CSVTWLGGRTEAFF. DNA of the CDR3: TGCAGCGTTACCTGGTTAGGGGGTCGGACTGAAGCTTTCTTT.

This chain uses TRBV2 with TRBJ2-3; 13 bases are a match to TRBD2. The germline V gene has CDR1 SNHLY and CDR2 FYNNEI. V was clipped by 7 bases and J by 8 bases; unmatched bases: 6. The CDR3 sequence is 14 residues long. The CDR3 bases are TGTGCCAGCAAAACTAGCGGGGGGGCCCCTACGCAGTATTTT. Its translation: CASKTSGGAPTQYF.

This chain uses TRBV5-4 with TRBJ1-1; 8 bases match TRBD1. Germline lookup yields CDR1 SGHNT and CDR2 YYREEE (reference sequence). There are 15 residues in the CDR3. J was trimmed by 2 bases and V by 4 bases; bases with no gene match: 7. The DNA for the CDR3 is TGTGCCAGCAGCCCCAGGGGACAGGCCAACACTGAAGCTTTCTTT. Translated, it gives CASSPRGQANTEAFF. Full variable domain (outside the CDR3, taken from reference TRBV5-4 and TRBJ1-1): ETGVTQSPTHLIKTRGQQVTLRCSSQSGHNTVSWYQQALGQGPQFIFQYYREEENGRGNFPPRFSGLQFPNYSSELNVNALELDDSALYLCASSPRGQANTEAFFGQGTRLTVV.

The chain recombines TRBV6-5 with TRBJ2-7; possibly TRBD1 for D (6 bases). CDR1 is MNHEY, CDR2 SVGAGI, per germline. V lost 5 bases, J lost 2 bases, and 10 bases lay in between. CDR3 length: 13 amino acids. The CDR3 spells CASSPQGPYEQYF. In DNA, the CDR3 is TGTGCCAGCAGTCCACAGGGTCCCTACGAGCAGTACTTC.